The 22 T cell receptor beta chains in this list originate from one sample, sequenced in a study of T cell responses to AZD1222 COVID-19 vaccine. Repertoires were generated with immunoSEQ multiplex PCR, while TCRdb's copy carries only in-frame clones and drops some. The data contain around 150,000 clones, under 95% of them seen just once; the ten biggest clones take up approximately 3.6%. Sample: peripheral blood, taken 28 days after the second AZD1222 dose. These receptor sequences come from an adult who received the AZD1222 COVID-19 vaccine.

The chain carries TRBV15 and TRBJ1-1, with D uncertain. Per germline, CDR1 LNHNV and CDR2 YYDKDF (reference sequence). The CDR3 sequence is 15 residues long. Trimming stripped 0 bases from V and 0 bases from J, with 8 bases between. The CDR3 nucleotides are TGTGCCACCAGCAGAGATCTGGCGGTGAACACTGAAGCTTTCTTT. Residues: CATSRDLAVNTEAFF.

This sequence joins TRBV7-2 and TRBJ2-7; 10 bases agree with TRBD2. Germline V gene data show CDR1 as SGHTA and CDR2 as FQGNSA. The CDR3 is 16 amino acids. With V trimmed by 0 bases and J by 6 bases, 8 bases remained unmatched. CDR3 residues: CASSLAGSSGRLEQYF. The CDR3 nucleotides are TGTGCCAGCAGCTTAGCGGGTTCTAGCGGGAGACTCGAGCAGTACTTC.

This sequence joins TRBV18 and TRBJ1-4; D not certain. From germline, CDR1 is KGHSH and CDR2 LQKENI. CDR3 length: 14 residues. Trimming left V 4 bases short and J 7 bases short, with 13 bases between. The CDR3 loop reads CASSLRLGPEKLFF. The CDR3 DNA is TGTGCCAGCTCACTCAGGCTGGGCCCTGAAAAACTGTTTTTT.

The CDR3 here is CASSLGASGSWPTDTQYF. The CDR3 DNA reads TGTGCCAGCAGTTTAGGAGCTAGCGGGAGTTGGCCCACAGATACGCAGTATTTT. The chain joins TRBV28 to TRBJ2-3; 10 nucleotides align to TRBD2. V shed 2 bases and J 2 bases; nucleotides not matched to a gene: 10. The CDR3 sequence is 18 residues long. The V gene's germline CDR1 is MDHEN and CDR2 SYDVKM.

CDR3 bases: TGTGCCATCAGTGACAGGGTCTGGAACACTGAAGCTTTCTTT. Translated, it gives CAISDRVWNTEAFF. This chain links TRBV10-3 with TRBJ1-1; D is possibly TRBD1 (5 bases). Germline values: CDR1 ENHRY, CDR2 SYGVKD. CDR3 length equals 14 residues. V dropped 3 bases and J dropped 1 base, with 9 bases sitting between them.

The gene calls are TRBV28 and TRBJ1-3; unclear D gene. Trimming stripped 7 bases from V and 0 bases from J, with 13 bases between. The germline V gene encodes CDR1 MDHEN and CDR2 SYDVKM. The length of the CDR3 is 15 residues. The CDR3: CASTTDRASGNTIYF. CDR3 nucleotides: TGTGCCAGCACCACCGACCGAGCCTCTGGAAACACCATATATTTT.

The V and J genes are TRBV28 and TRBJ2-7, with D perhaps TRBD1 (6 bases). V was pared by 8 bases and J by 3 bases, with 11 bases between. Germline CDR1 is MDHEN and CDR2 is SYDVKM. There are 12 residues in the CDR3. CDR3 DNA sequence: TGTGCCAGCCGGGACACTTTCTACGAGCAGTACTTC. It encodes CASRDTFYEQYF.

V is TRBV3-1 (or the pseudogene TRBV3-2) and J is TRBJ2-7; tentative D call: TRBD1 (5 bases). Trimming pared 4 bases from V and 0 bases from J, leaving 16 bases between. The CDR3 has 16 residues. Germline values: CDR1 LGHDT, CDR2 YNNKEL (reference sequence). The DNA for the CDR3 is TGTGCCAGCAGCCGCCCCGTAGGGGTTGGCTCCTACGAGCAGTACTTC. It yields the protein CASSRPVGVGSYEQYF.

This chain links TRBV5-1 with TRBJ2-7, with 15 bases aligning to TRBD2. Germline values: CDR1 SGHRS, CDR2 YFSETQ. This CDR3 region has 15 residues. The J segment lost 6 bases and the V segment lost 7 bases, leaving 8 bases of the junction unmatched. CDR3 in amino acids: CASSPGGLAGGEQYF. Here the CDR3 DNA reads TGCGCCAGCTCTCCTGGGGGACTAGCGGGAGGCGAGCAGTACTTC.

A word on this clone: This sample includes further DNA sequences coding for the same CDR3. V usage is TRBV10-3 and J usage is TRBJ1-2; 7 bases fit TRBD1. The CDR3 covers 14 residues. V lost 6 bases and J lost 1; bases outside the gene matches: 5. Germline loops: CDR1 ENHRY, CDR2 SYGVKD. The CDR3 region is CAISRTGINYGYTF. CDR3 DNA sequence: TGTGCCATCAGCCGGACAGGAATTAACTATGGCTACACCTTC.

The chain employs TRBV30 and TRBJ2-7; no definite D call. V shed 1 base and J shed 3 bases, with 22 bases lying between them. The length of the CDR3 is 17 residues. The germline gives CDR1 GTSNPN, CDR2 SVGIG (reference sequence). CDR3 nucleotide sequence: TGTGCCTGGAGTGCCGCCACCCCGAACGGCGCTCTCTACGAGCAGTACTTC. Protein sequence: CAWSAATPNGALYEQYF.

The chain combines TRBV10-3 with TRBJ2-2, with no clear D. This CDR3 contains 15 residues. V lost 6 bases and J lost 6, with 17 bases in between. Germline lookup yields CDR1 ENHRY and CDR2 SYGVKD. This chain's CDR3 is CAISPTGPRAGELFF. CDR3 DNA sequence: TGTGCCATCAGCCCGACCGGGCCCCGCGCCGGGGAGCTGTTTTTT.

The V gene is TRBV11-3, the J gene TRBJ1-2, with TRBD1 as a possible D gene (5 bases). Germline CDR1 and CDR2: SGHNT and YENEEA. The CDR3 extends over 15 amino acids. Trimming removed 1 base at V and 6 bases at J, with 15 bases between. CDR3 sequence (DNA): TGTGCCAGCAGCTTAGGGGCAGGGTCGCGTGATGGCTACACCTTC. As protein: CASSLGAGSRDGYTF.

This clone showed up just once. The chain couples TRBV11-2 to TRBJ1-5, with D uncertain. The CDR3 length is 14 residues. Germline V gene data show CDR1 as SGHAT and CDR2 as FQNNGV. Between the trimmed V and J ends, which lost 5 bases and 4 bases, there was a span of 12 bases. CDR3 amino acids: CASSQRGPNQPQHF. The DNA of the CDR3 is TGTGCCAGCAGCCAGCGGGGTCCGAATCAGCCCCAGCATTTT.

V usage is TRBV15 and J usage is TRBJ2-5; D not resolved. Trimming took off 0 bases at V and 1 base at J, with 12 bases between the two ends. The CDR3 has 16 residues. Germline V gene data show CDR1 as LNHNV and CDR2 as YYDKDF (reference sequence). In DNA form, the CDR3 reads TGTGCCACCAGCAGAGACAGGCGCCTTTTCCAAGAGACCCAGTACTTC. Translating gives CATSRDRRLFQETQYF.

V is TRBV29-1 and J is TRBJ1-3; TRBD1 matches at 7 bases. The CDR3 is 14 residues long. Trimming at V came to 5 bases and at J to 0 bases, leaving 4 bases not matched to a gene. Germline loops: CDR1 SQVTM, CDR2 ANQGSEA. The CDR3 coding sequence is TGCAGCGTTCTGACAGGGTACTCTGGAAACACCATATATTTT. As protein: CSVLTGYSGNTIYF.

The chain employs TRBV28 and TRBJ2-5; D is possibly TRBD2 (7 bases). Germline assignment: CDR1 MDHEN and CDR2 SYDVKM. V was trimmed by 6 bases and J by 3 bases, leaving 17 bases between them. The CDR3 is 15 residues long. The CDR3 region has the DNA TGTGCCAGCAGCACCGGAGGGGAGGGGGAAGAGACCCAGTACTTC. Amino acid sequence: CASSTGGEGEETQYF.

V usage is TRBV24-1 and J usage is TRBJ2-2, with no clear D. Trimming shortened V by 4 bases and J by 6 bases, and 8 bases separated the two germline ends. The CDR3 has 13 residues. Germline V lookup: CDR1 KGHDR, CDR2 SFDVKD. The CDR3 protein is CATSEEGPGELFF. The CDR3 nucleotides are TGTGCCACCAGTGAAGAAGGGCCCGGGGAGCTGTTTTTT.

The chain employs TRBV7-9 and TRBJ2-1, with 10 nucleotides matching TRBD1. This CDR3 is built from 17 residues. V shed 1 base and J 6 bases; nucleotides not matched to a gene: 9. Germline lookup yields CDR1 SEHNR and CDR2 FQNEAQ (reference sequence). CDR3 nucleotides: TGTGCCAGCAGCTTAGTTTCGTGGACAGGGGGTTCCAATGAGCAGTTCTTC. Translated, it gives CASSLVSWTGGSNEQFF.

This sequence joins TRBV27 and TRBJ1-4, with a weak D call TRBD1 (6 bases). V lost 6 bases to trimming and J lost 7 bases, with 15 bases between them. CDR3 length equals 14 residues. In germline, CDR1 is MNHEY, CDR2 SMNVEV (reference sequence). The CDR3 DNA reads TGTGCCAGCAGCCCCGGGGGGCTTGTTGAAAAACTGTTTTTT. Translating it yields CASSPGGLVEKLFF.

This clone was recorded once. The chain links TRBV10-3 to TRBJ1-5; D possibly corresponds to TRBD1 (5 bases). This CDR3 has 14 amino acids. Between the trimmed V and J ends, which lost 3 bases and 6 bases, there was a span of 12 bases. The germline V gene encodes CDR1 ENHRY and CDR2 SYGVKD. The CDR3 DNA reads TGTGCCATCAGTGAAGGGCAGGGTTTTCAGCCCCAGCATTTT. This codes for CAISEGQGFQPQHF.

This rearrangement joins TRBV28 to TRBJ1-6, with 8 bases identical to TRBD1. CDR1 and CDR2 from the germline V gene are MDHEN and SYDVKM. V gave up 6 bases and J gave up 6 bases; unmatched junction bases: 4. The CDR3 is made up of 14 amino acids. The CDR3 bases are TGTGCCAGCAGCTTGGGACAGGTTAATTCACCCCTCCACTTT. It yields the protein CASSLGQVNSPLHF.